This is a list of T cell receptor beta chains from one sample in a study of blood T cell repertoires in COVID-19. Using immunoSEQ multiplex PCR, the repertoire was profiled, and TCRdb retains in-frame clones only, with some absent. The repertoire includes roughly 380,000 clones, 70% to 90% of them detected once, and approximately 1.2% sits in the top ten. The sequencing input was PBMCs or T cells enriched from blood (not recorded which). These receptors were taken from a young man who had recovered from COVID-19. Each CDR3 is given without its conserved first and last residue. Fields, in order: clone size, J gene, V gene, CDR3 protein. Size tells how often a clone was seen (once, few, many) or the class of an expanded clone, and some rows leave it out.

NA	TRBJ1-5	TRBV10-2	ASSERGSGQPQH
NA	TRBJ1-2	TRBV10-3	AISELSTGNHYGYT
NA	TRBJ2-2	TRBV7-9	ASSLASGTGELF
NA	TRBJ2-7	TRBV2	ASSATGREQY
NA	TRBJ1-2	TRBV28	ASSLLGYGYT
NA	TRBJ1-1	TRBV3-1/TRBV3-2	ASSQGQGTEAF
NA	TRBJ2-6	TRBV14	ASSQERRGRPGANVLT
NA	TRBJ2-2	TRBV5-1	ASSLTQGKGTGELF
NA	TRBJ2-7	TRBV30	ACGRTGLYEQY
few	TRBJ1-2	TRBV13	ASSLVAGLYGYT
once	TRBJ2-1	TRBV15	ATSRGLGLAGSSYNEQF
NA	TRBJ2-2	TRBV7-2	ASSLRGVGELF
NA	TRBJ1-5	TRBV10-2	ASSRQSNQPQH
NA	TRBJ1-2	TRBV5-1	ASSPGDSVNYGYT
NA	TRBJ2-7	TRBV5-6	ASTRQEYYEQY
NA	TRBJ2-7	TRBV27	ASSSLQGYGLENYEQY
NA	TRBJ2-2	TRBV9	ASSVGGGGTGELF
NA	TRBJ1-2	TRBV10-3	AISESLGGYSYGYT
NA	TRBJ2-5	TRBV7-2	ASSSAGPGKTQY
once	TRBJ1-2	TRBV5-6	ASSLARQGHNYGYT
NA	TRBJ2-5	TRBV7-2	ASSLRQGTYETQY
NA	TRBJ2-2	TRBV11-2	ASSPGSAGELF
NA	TRBJ1-1	TRBV6-5	ASRLPGGTEAF
once	TRBJ1-3	TRBV6-1	ASSVQGNDNNSGNTIY
NA	TRBJ2-1	TRBV19	ASSIWAGNEQF
NA	TRBJ1-1	TRBV7-3	ASSSNRMNTEAF
once	TRBJ2-5	TRBV5-1	ASSLASEKTQY
NA	TRBJ2-1	TRBV10-3	AISGRDGGNEQF
NA	TRBJ2-4	TRBV19	ASSMPGDGKNIQY
NA	TRBJ1-4	TRBV19	ASSPREFTNEKLF
NA	TRBJ1-5	TRBV20-1	SASDLEGNQPQH
NA	TRBJ2-7	TRBV9	ASSPSGGPYEQY
NA	TRBJ2-2	TRBV10-3	ASLDRDRIDTGELF
NA	TRBJ1-4	TRBV30	AWSQVINEKLF